A single sample is the source of the 2 T cell receptor beta chains below, sequenced in a study of cytomegalovirus exposure and HLA in healthy donors. Primers for the PCR totalled 60 Vbeta and 13 Jbeta. Clones were read by immunoSEQ multiplex PCR, and TCRdb kept only the in-frame ones, dropping some. The table includes around 62,000 clones, 80% to 90% detected once. Sequencing input: PBMCs. All receptors come from a woman younger than 45 in good health and CMV-seronegative.

V is TRBV13 and J is TRBJ1-4; TRBD1 matches at 7 bases. The ends lost 2 bases at V and 10 bases at J; junction bases unmatched: 4. The CDR3 has 13 amino acids. Per the germline V gene, CDR1 is PRHDT and CDR2 is FYEKMQ (reference sequence). DNA for the CDR3: TGTGCCAGCAGCTTAAAGGCAGGGGGAAAACTGTTTTTT. It codes for CASSLKAGGKLFF.

The CDR3 coding sequence is TGTGCCAGCAGCCTCTCACGGGGTCGGTATGGCTACACCTTC. Translation: CASSLSRGRYGYTF. V usage is TRBV14 and J usage is TRBJ1-2; D gene unclear. This CDR3 is 14 amino acids long. V was shortened by 4 bases and J by 5 bases, with 14 bases between the two germline ends. CDR1 is SGHDN and CDR2 is FVKESK in the germline V gene.